This T cell receptor (beta chain) was captured in a study of blood T cell repertoires in COVID-19. Assay used: immunoSEQ multiplex PCR; TCRdb lists only in-frame clones, some missing. Found here are fewer than 250,000 clones, roughly four fifths of them singletons; the top ten hold 6% to 8.5%. This clone occurred a few times. The clonotype originates from a woman in her 50s with active or convalescent COVID-19. The sequenced material came from peripheral blood.

The CDR3 here is CASSQGSGGLETQYF. The DNA for the CDR3 is TGTGCCAGCAGCCAAGGGTCAGGGGGCTTGGAGACCCAGTACTTC. V is TRBV14 and J is TRBJ2-5; 8 positions match TRBD1. V was clipped by 1 base and J by 5 bases; unmatched bases: 6. Germline V CDR1 and CDR2: SGHDN, FVKESK. The CDR3 has 15 amino acids.